This passage covers 5 T cell receptor beta chains from one sample sequenced in a study of T-cell reconstitution after alpha-beta-depleted transplantation in children. During its preparation, the TCRbeta library received unique molecular identifiers. TCRdb re-called the PCR reads through MiXCR, storing one row per CDR3 protein. The sample has around 240,000 distinct CDR3 sequences, 9% to 10% seen once. The specimen comprised PBMCs from the stem cell graft donor, sampled from the stem cell graft. These receptors all stem from a human donor who donated a stem cell graft to a child with SCID.

This clonotype came up many times. CDR3 sequence: CASSRRQGNKGNQPQHF. The CDR3 coding sequence is TGTGCCAGTAGTAGGAGACAGGGCAATAAGGGCAATCAGCCCCAGCATTTT. The chain is built from TRBV19 and TRBJ1-5; 7 nucleotides agree with TRBD1. Germline V gene lookup returns CDR1 LNHDA and CDR2 SQIVND (reference sequence). The J segment lost 2 bases and the V segment lost 4 bases, leaving 11 bases of the junction unmatched. This CDR3 spans 17 amino acids.

This clonotype was seen repeatedly, ten times or more. The chain joins TRBV7-2 to TRBJ1-1; 9 bases map to TRBD1. In germline, CDR1 is SGHTA, CDR2 FQGNSA. The V segment lost 6 bases and the J segment 3 bases; nucleotides outside the gene matches: 5. The CDR3 totals 14 residues. This CDR3 is CASRTGQGYTEAFF. The CDR3 coding sequence is TGTGCCAGCAGGACGGGACAGGGATACACTGAAGCTTTCTTT. The full variable domain, in which reference TRBV7-2 and TRBJ1-1 provide the parts outside the CDR3, is GAGVSQSPSNKVTEKGKDVELRCDPISGHTALYWYRQSLGQGLEFLIYFQGNSAPDKSGLPSDRFSAERTGGSVSTLTIQRTQQEDSAVYLCASRTGQGYTEAFFGQGTRLTVV.

In its sample, this clonotype was seen many times. The genes are TRBV4-2 and TRBJ2-2; D call uncertain. Trimming took off 1 base at V and 6 bases at J, with 6 bases between the two ends. This CDR3 region has 13 residues. CDR1 LGHNA and CDR2 YNFKEQ come from the germline V gene. The CDR3 region is CASSQVNAGELFF. CDR3 DNA: TGTGCCAGCAGCCAAGTTAATGCCGGGGAGCTGTTTTTT.

This clonotype occurred many times. The gene calls are TRBV27 and TRBJ1-5; the D gene is possibly TRBD1 (6 bases). Deletions cut 6 bases from V and 2 bases from J, with 14 bases between. Per germline, CDR1 MNHEY and CDR2 SMNVEV (reference sequence). The CDR3 sequence is 15 residues long. CDR3 in amino acids: CASSLQGLGNQPQHF. CDR3 bases: TGTGCCAGCAGCCTACAGGGATTAGGCAATCAGCCCCAGCATTTT.

The sample holds many counts of this clonotype. The chain is built from TRBV5-1 and TRBJ2-3, with 8 bases identical to TRBD2. This CDR3 spans 16 amino acids. Germline V gives CDR1 SGHRS, CDR2 YFSETQ. V was pared by 4 bases and J by 0 bases, with 7 bases of the junction left unmatched. The CDR3 DNA reads as TGCGCCAGCAGCCCGGGAGGGACGGCTAGCACAGATACGCAGTATTTT. It encodes CASSPGGTASTDTQYF.